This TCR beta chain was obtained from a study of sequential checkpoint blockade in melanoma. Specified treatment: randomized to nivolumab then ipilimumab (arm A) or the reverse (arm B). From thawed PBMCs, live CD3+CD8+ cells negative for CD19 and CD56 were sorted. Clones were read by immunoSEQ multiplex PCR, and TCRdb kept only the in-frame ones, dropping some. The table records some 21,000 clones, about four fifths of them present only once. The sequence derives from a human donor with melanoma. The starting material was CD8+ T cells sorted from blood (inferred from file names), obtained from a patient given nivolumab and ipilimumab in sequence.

Written as DNA, the CDR3 is TGCGCCAGCAGCTTGGGGACATTCTCTGGAAACACCATATATTTT. Its translation: CASSLGTFSGNTIYF. This rearrangement joins TRBV5-1 to TRBJ1-3; D is possibly TRBD1 (5 bases). There are 15 residues in the CDR3. Germline CDR1 reads SGHRS; CDR2 reads YFSETQ. Deletions cut 0 bases from V and 0 bases from J, with 7 bases between.